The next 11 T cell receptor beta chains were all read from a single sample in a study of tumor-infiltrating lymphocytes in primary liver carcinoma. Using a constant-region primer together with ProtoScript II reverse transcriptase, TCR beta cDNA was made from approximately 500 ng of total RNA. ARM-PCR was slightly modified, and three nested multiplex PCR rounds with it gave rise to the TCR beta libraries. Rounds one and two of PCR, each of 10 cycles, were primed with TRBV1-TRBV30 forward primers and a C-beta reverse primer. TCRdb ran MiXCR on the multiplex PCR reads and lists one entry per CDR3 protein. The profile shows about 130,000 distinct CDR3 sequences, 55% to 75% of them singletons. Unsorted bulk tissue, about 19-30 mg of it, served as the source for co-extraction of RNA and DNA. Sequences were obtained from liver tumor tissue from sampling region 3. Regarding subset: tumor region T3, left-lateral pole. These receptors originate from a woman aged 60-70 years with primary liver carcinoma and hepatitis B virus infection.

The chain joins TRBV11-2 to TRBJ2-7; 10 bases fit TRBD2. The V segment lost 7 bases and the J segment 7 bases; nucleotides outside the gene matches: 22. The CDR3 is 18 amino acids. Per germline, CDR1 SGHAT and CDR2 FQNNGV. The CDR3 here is CASNKRPNSAGGPREQYF. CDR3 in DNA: TGTGCCAGCAACAAACGTCCCAACTCAGCGGGAGGGCCAAGGGAGCAGTACTTC.

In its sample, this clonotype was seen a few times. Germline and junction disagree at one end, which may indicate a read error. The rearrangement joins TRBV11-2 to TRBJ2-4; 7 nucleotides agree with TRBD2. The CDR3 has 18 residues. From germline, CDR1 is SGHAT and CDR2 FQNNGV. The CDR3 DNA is TGCGCCAGCAGCCCGGCCCGACTAGTGGGAGGGTGGGAAAACATTCAGTACTTC. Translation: CASSPARLVGGWENIQYF.

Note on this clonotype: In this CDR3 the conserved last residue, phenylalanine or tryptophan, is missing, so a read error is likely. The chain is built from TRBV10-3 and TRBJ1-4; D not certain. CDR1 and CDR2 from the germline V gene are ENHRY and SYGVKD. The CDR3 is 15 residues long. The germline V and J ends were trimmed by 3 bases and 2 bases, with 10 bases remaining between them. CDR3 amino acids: CAISDVGSTNEKLFS. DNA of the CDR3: TGTGCCATCAGTGATGTCGGTTCGACTAATGAAAAACTGTTTTCT.

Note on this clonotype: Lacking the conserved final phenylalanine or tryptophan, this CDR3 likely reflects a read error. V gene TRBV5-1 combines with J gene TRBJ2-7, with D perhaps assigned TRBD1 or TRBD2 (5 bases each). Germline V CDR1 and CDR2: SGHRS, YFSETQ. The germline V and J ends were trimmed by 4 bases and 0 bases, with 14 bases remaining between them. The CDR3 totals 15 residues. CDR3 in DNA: TGCGCCAGCAGCCCCGGGGCGATGAGCTCCTACGAGCAGTACTTA. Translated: CASSPGAMSSYEQYL.

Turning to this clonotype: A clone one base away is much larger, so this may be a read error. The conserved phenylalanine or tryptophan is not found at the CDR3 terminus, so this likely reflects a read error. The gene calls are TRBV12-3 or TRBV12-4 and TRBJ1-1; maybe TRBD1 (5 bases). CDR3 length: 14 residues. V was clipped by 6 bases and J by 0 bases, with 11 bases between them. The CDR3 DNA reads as TGTGCCAGCAGCCTGACAGTTATGAACACTGAAGCTTTCTCT. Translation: CASSLTVMNTEAFS.

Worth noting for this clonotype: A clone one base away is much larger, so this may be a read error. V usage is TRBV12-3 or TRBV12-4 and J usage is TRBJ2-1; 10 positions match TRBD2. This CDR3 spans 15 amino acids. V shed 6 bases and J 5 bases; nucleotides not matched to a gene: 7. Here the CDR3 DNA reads TGTGCCAGCAGCCCGGGACTAGCGTTCCACAATGAGCAGTTCTTC. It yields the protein CASSPGLAFHNEQFF.

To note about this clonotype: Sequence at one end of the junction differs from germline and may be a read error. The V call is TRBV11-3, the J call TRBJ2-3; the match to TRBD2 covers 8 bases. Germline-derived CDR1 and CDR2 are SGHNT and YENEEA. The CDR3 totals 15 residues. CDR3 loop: CASSPVAGGADTQYF. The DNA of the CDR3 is TGTGCCAGCAGCCCCGTGGCGGGAGGAGCAGATACACAGTATTTT.

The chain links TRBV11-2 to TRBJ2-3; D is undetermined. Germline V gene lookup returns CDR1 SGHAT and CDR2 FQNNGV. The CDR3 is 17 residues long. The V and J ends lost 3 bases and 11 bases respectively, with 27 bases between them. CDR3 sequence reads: CASSFRPPVISTNMQYF. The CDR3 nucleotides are TGTGCCAGCAGCTTCCGCCCCCCGGTGATTAGCACAAATATGCAGTATTTT.

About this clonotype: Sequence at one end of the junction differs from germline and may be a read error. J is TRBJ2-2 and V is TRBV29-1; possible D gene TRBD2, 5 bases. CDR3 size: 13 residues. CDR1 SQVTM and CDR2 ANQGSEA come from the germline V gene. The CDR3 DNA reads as TGCAGCGTTGATTCGACTAACACCGGGAAGCTGTTTTTC. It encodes CSVDSTNTGKLFF.

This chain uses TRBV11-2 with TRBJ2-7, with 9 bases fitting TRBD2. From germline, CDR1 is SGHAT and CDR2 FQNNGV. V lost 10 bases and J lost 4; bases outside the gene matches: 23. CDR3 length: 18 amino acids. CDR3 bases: TGTGCCATCATCGTGCAGGGTGAGGCTAGCGGGATTACGTACGAGCAGTACTTC. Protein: CAIIVQGEASGITYEQYF.

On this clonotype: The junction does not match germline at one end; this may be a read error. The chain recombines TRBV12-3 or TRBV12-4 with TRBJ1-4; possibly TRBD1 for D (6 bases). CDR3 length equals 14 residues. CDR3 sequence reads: CASSLRQGNEKLSF. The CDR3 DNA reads TGTGCCAGCAGCCTCCGGCAGGGGAATGAAAAACTGTCTTTT.